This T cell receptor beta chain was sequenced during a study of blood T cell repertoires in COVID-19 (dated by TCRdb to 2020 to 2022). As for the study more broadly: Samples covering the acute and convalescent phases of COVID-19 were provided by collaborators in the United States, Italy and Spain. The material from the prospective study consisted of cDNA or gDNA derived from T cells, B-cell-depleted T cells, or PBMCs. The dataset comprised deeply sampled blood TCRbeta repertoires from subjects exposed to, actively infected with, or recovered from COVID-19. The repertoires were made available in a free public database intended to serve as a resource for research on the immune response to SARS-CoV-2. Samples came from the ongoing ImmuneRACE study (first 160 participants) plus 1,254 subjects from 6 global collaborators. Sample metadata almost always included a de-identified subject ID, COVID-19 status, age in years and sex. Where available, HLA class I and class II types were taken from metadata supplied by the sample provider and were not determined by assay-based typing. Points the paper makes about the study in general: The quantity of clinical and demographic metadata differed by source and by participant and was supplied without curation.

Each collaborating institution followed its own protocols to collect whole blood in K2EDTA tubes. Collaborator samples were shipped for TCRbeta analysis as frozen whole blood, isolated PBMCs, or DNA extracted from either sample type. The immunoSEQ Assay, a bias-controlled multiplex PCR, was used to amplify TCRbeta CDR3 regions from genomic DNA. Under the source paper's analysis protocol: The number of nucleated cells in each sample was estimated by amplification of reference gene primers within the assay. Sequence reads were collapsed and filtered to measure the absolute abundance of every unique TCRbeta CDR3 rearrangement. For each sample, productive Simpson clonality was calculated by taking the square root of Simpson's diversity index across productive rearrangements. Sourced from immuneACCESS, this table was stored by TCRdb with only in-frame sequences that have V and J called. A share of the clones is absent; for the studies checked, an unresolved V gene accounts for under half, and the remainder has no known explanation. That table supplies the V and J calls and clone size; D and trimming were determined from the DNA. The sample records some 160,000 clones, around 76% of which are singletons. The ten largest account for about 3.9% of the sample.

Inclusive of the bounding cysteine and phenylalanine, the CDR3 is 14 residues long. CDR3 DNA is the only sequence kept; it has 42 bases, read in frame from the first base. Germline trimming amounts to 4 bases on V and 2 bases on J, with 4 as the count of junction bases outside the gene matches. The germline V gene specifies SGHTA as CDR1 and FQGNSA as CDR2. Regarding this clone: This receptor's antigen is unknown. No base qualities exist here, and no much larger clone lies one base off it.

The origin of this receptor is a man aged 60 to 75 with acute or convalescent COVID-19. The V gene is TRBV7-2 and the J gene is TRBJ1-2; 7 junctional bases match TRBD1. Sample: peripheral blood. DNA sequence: TGTGCCAGCAGCTCGGCAGGGGGGAACTATGGCTACACCTTC. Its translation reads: CASSSAGGNYGYTF.